This T cell receptor beta chain was documented in a study of cytomegalovirus exposure and HLA in healthy donors. Overall study context: Prior work identified 100 million to 130 million unique TCR beta sequences in around 170 million T cells. Study results and limitations: A previous analysis found most TCR beta V segments productive roughly 87% or roughly 30% of the time. A later analysis linked a missense DCLRE1C variant to TCR beta V- and J-gene trimming.

This clone occurred once. Its antigen is still unknown. Both 60 Vbeta primers and 13 Jbeta primers went into the PCR. The method was immunoSEQ multiplex PCR; TCRdb's version includes in-frame clones alone and lacks a portion of them. The sample holds approximately 150,000 clones, 65% to 80% seen once. The germline gives CDR1 MRHNA, CDR2 SNTAGT. V lost 3 bases and J lost 7; bases outside the gene matches: 8. CDR3 size: 15 residues. The receptor was derived from a man aged 35-49 years in good health and CMV-seronegative. The sequencing sample was made of PBMCs. The V and J genes are TRBV6-4 and TRBJ2-1, with 8 bases that match TRBD2. The CDR3 nucleotides read TGTGCCAGCAGTGAAGCGGCTCGGGGGGGTAATGAGCAGTTCTTC. This codes for CASSEAARGGNEQFF.